The 20 T cell receptor beta chains below all came from one sample that was sequenced in a study of T cell repertoires in cytomegalovirus infection (dated by TCRdb to 2018 to 2020). Sequencing was carried out with an Illumina HiSeq 1500. TCRdb trimmed the raw reads at Q25, called clones with MiXCR and kept productive beta chains. Every entry covers one CDR3 protein and lists the most common genes and DNA from its rows. This sample gives around 450,000 distinct CDR3 sequences in total; roughly 30% of them show up just once. Clones ranked in the top ten supply roughly 13% of the sample. The sequencing input was PBMCs. All receptors come from a human donor in good health (CMV status not recorded). Some clones in this sample may be carry-over from other donors' samples.

This clonotype was counted at least ten times. This sequence joins TRBV28 and TRBJ1-4, with 11 bases matching TRBD1. The CDR3 has 17 amino acids. CDR1 and CDR2 (germline): MDHEN, SYDVKM. Trimming cost V 5 bases and J 7 bases; bases outside gene matches: 12. CDR3 in amino acids: CASSPVPGQGGGEKLFF. Here the CDR3 DNA reads TGTGCCAGCAGTCCGGTCCCGGGACAGGGGGGCGGTGAAAAACTGTTTTTT.

The chain couples TRBV20-1 to TRBJ2-7; unclear D gene. CDR1 and CDR2 from the germline V gene are DFQATT and SNEGSKA (reference sequence). The ends were cut back, 6 bases at V and 4 bases at J, with 16 bases in the middle. The CDR3 has 13 amino acids. As DNA, the CDR3 is TGCAGTGCCTCGCCCGCACCGAAATACGAGCAGTACTTC. Protein product: CSASPAPKYEQYF.

This clonotype has just a few counts. The V and J genes are TRBV7-2 and TRBJ2-3; D is unclear. CDR1 and CDR2 (germline): SGHTA, FQGNSA. Deletions cut 5 bases from V and 4 bases from J, with 19 bases between. This CDR3 contains 16 residues. CDR3 coding DNA: TGTGCCAGCAGCCCCGGTAGAGGACCCGCTCCAGATACGCAGTATTTT. This translates into CASSPGRGPAPDTQYF.

This clonotype showed up many times. Here the CDR3 DNA reads TGTGCCAGCAGCCCCCAGGGTGTTGTTGGAACTGAAGCTTTCTTT. Translation: CASSPQGVVGTEAFF. J is TRBJ1-1 and V is TRBV7-8, with TRBD1 as a possible D gene (5 bases). CDR1 is SGHVS, CDR2 FQNEAQ, per germline. CDR3 size: 15 residues. Trimming removed 5 bases at V and 5 bases at J, with 18 bases between. Together with reference TRBV7-8 and TRBJ1-1, the CDR3 gives the full variable domain: GAGVSQSPRYKVAKRGQDVALRCDPISGHVSLFWYQQALGQGPEFLTYFQNEAQLDKSGLPSDRFFAERPEGSVSTLKIQRTQQEDSAVYLCASSPQGVVGTEAFFGQGTRLTVV.

This clonotype was counted only a few times. The chain employs TRBV10-3 and TRBJ2-7; possibly TRBD1 or TRBD2 for D (7 bases each). CDR1 ENHRY and CDR2 SYGVKD come from the germline V gene. Trimming shortened V by 10 bases and J by 3 bases, and 16 bases separated the two germline ends. This CDR3 is 13 amino acids long. The CDR3 DNA reads TGTGCCACCTCAGGGGGGGGAGGCTACGAGCAGTACTTC. Translated: CATSGGGGYEQYF.

The sample holds many counts of this clonotype. This chain links TRBV7-2 with TRBJ2-7, with 8 bases matching TRBD2. The CDR3 length is 13 residues. V shed 4 bases and J 6 bases; nucleotides not matched to a gene: 5. Germline loops: CDR1 SGHTA, CDR2 FQGNSA. The chain's CDR3 is CASSSRGGGEQYF. As DNA, the CDR3 is TGTGCCAGCAGCTCCCGGGGGGGCGGCGAGCAGTACTTC.

The chain is built from TRBV6-5 and TRBJ1-1, with D perhaps matching TRBD1 (5 bases). V lost 5 bases and J 2 bases, leaving 12 bases between the germline ends. Germline CDR1 reads MNHEY; CDR2 reads SVGAGI. The CDR3 runs 14 residues. CDR3 sequence: CASSTLDSNTEAFF. CDR3 DNA: TGTGCCAGCAGTACCCTCGACAGTAACACTGAAGCTTTCTTT.

This clonotype was picked up many times. V and J are TRBV7-9 and TRBJ2-5; D is unclear. Deletions cut 6 bases from V and 0 bases from J, with 11 bases between. The germline V gene encodes CDR1 SEHNR and CDR2 FQNEAQ (reference sequence). The CDR3 has 14 amino acids. CDR3 sequence: CASSPVGHQETQYF. In DNA form, the CDR3 reads TGTGCCAGCAGTCCCGTTGGGCACCAAGAGACCCAGTACTTC.

This clonotype occurred a few times. The chain joins TRBV6-2 or TRBV6-3 to TRBJ1-1, with D perhaps matching TRBD1 (6 bases). Trimming removed 2 bases at V and 1 base at J, with 14 bases between. Per the germline V gene, CDR1 is MNHEY and CDR2 is SVGEGT. This CDR3 is 16 amino acids long. CDR3 protein: CASSYPGTIGNTEAFF. The CDR3 bases are TGTGCCAGCAGTTACCCTGGGACAATTGGGAACACTGAAGCTTTCTTT.

This clonotype was detected a few times. The gene calls are TRBV29-1 and TRBJ2-1, with 10 bases that match TRBD2. The germline V gene encodes CDR1 SQVTM and CDR2 ANQGSEA. J gave up 2 bases and V 4 bases, and 11 bases lay outside the gene matches. This CDR3 has 17 residues. The CDR3 reads CSVVSRGAGGPYNEQFF. CDR3 in DNA: TGCAGCGTTGTGTCTCGGGGAGCGGGGGGGCCCTACAATGAGCAGTTCTTC.

This clonotype was seen only a few times. CDR3 loop: CASSGQGLETQYF. CDR3 in DNA: TGTGCCAGCAGTGGACAGGGGCTTGAGACCCAGTACTTC. The chain employs TRBV7-9 and TRBJ2-5; 9 bases fit TRBD1. The CDR3 sequence is 13 residues long. The V segment lost 6 bases and the J segment 5 bases; nucleotides outside the gene matches: 4. Germline assignment: CDR1 SEHNR and CDR2 FQNEAQ (reference sequence).

The chain combines TRBV7-2 with TRBJ2-1; TRBD2 matches 11 bases. Germline CDR1 and CDR2: SGHTA and FQGNSA. This CDR3 spans 18 amino acids. Losses at the gene ends were 2 bases for V and 2 bases for J; bases not matched to a gene: 8. Written as DNA, the CDR3 is TGTGCCAGCAGCTTATTCGTCTCTAGCGGGGGGCCCTACAATGAGCAGTTCTTC. This sequence encodes CASSLFVSSGGPYNEQFF.

V usage is TRBV2 and J usage is TRBJ1-5, with D possibly TRBD1 on 5 matching bases. Germline assignment: CDR1 SNHLY and CDR2 FYNNEI. This CDR3 is 13 amino acids long. V was clipped by 7 bases and J by 9 bases, with 16 bases between them. CDR3: CASTMIVRGPQHF. CDR3 coding DNA: TGTGCCAGCACCATGATTGTGAGGGGGCCCCAGCATTTT.

This clonotype has just one count. Germline is not matched at one junction end, which may reflect a read error. This chain links TRBV11-2 with TRBJ2-1, with D possibly being TRBD2 (6 bases). This CDR3 comprises 16 residues. Germline loops: CDR1 SGHAT, CDR2 FQNNGV. CDR3 sequence: CASSLGGLALGGEQLF. The CDR3, as DNA: TGTGCCAGCAGCTTAGGTGGGCTAGCGTTGGGAGGTGAGCAGTTATTC. The whole variable domain, remainder taken from reference TRBV11-2 and TRBJ2-1, is EAGVAQSPRYKIIEKRQSVAFWCNPISGHATLYWYQQILGQGPKLLIQFQNNGVVDDSQLPKDRFSAERLKGVDSTLKIQPAKLEDSAVYLCASSLGGLALGGEQLFGPGTRLTVL.

V usage is TRBV4-3 and J usage is TRBJ2-1, with no clear D. The CDR3 sequence is 16 residues long. The V end was cut by 0 bases, the J end by 2 bases, with 11 bases between. Germline CDR1 reads LGHNA; CDR2 reads YSLEER. This chain's CDR3 is CASSQDRLVAYNEQFF. CDR3 coding DNA: TGCGCCAGCAGCCAAGATCGGCTGGTTGCCTACAATGAGCAGTTCTTC.

This clonotype was observed a few times. V gene TRBV27 combines with J gene TRBJ1-6; maybe TRBD1 (5 bases). Germline V gene sequence: CDR1 MNHEY, CDR2 SMNVEV (reference sequence). The CDR3 is 18 residues long. V was clipped by 5 bases and J by 4 bases, with 21 bases between them. The CDR3 bases are TGTGCCAGCAGTACAAAATACAGGATTTCTCCTTATAATTCACCCCTCCACTTT. Translated: CASSTKYRISPYNSPLHF.

The chain uses TRBV20-1 and TRBJ2-2, with 7 bases identical to TRBD1. This CDR3 spans 14 amino acids. Per the germline V gene, CDR1 is DFQATT and CDR2 is SNEGSKA (reference sequence). J was trimmed by 1 base and V by 5 bases; bases with no gene match: 4. CDR3 coding DNA: TGCAGTGCTGACAGGGATGGGAACACCGGGGAGCTGTTTTTT. Translation gives CSADRDGNTGELFF.

This clonotype was observed at least ten times. The chain links TRBV12-3 or TRBV12-4 to TRBJ2-7; either TRBD1 or TRBD2 may fit D (7 bases each). CDR3 length equals 18 residues. Trimming shortened V by 5 bases and J by 3 bases, and 26 bases separated the two germline ends. Here the CDR3 reads CASSPQGGGHRGFYEQYF. The CDR3 coding sequence is TGTGCCAGCAGTCCACAAGGGGGGGGTCACAGGGGTTTCTACGAGCAGTACTTC.

This clonotype was seen a few times. This sequence joins TRBV6-6 and TRBJ2-5; D unresolved. The CDR3 length is 14 residues. V lost 6 bases, J lost 5 bases, and 16 bases lay in between. Germline assignment: CDR1 MNHNY and CDR2 SVGAGI (reference sequence). The DNA of the CDR3 is TGTGCCAGCAGCCCCCCGGGTTGGCAGGAGACCCAGTACTTC. Encoded protein: CASSPPGWQETQYF.

The J gene is TRBJ2-5, the V gene TRBV7-2, with 8 bases fitting TRBD2. Germline lookup yields CDR1 SGHTA and CDR2 FQGNSA. V lost 5 bases and J lost 4; bases outside the gene matches: 15. The CDR3 is 17 amino acids. CDR3 DNA: TGTGCCAGCAGCCTTTTGGGGGGGACTAGAGGGGGAGAGACCCAGTACTTC. This gives the protein CASSLLGGTRGGETQYF. Based on the CDR3 plus reference TRBV7-2 and TRBJ2-5, the full variable domain is GAGVSQSPSNKVTEKGKDVELRCDPISGHTALYWYRQSLGQGLEFLIYFQGNSAPDKSGLPSDRFSAERTGGSVSTLTIQRTQQEDSAVYLCASSLLGGTRGGETQYFGPGTRLLVL.